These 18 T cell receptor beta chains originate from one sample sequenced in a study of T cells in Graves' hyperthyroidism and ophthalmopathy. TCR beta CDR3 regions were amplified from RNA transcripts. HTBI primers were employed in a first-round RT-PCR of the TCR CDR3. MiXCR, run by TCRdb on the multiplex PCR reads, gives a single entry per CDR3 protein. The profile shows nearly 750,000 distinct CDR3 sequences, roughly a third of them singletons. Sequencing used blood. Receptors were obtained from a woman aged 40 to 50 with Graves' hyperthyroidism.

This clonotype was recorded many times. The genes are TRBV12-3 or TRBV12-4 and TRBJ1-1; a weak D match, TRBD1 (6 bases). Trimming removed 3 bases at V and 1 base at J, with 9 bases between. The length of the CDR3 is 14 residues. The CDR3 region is CASSFKGGNTEAFF. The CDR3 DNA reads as TGTGCCAGCAGTTTTAAGGGGGGGAACACTGAAGCTTTCTTT.

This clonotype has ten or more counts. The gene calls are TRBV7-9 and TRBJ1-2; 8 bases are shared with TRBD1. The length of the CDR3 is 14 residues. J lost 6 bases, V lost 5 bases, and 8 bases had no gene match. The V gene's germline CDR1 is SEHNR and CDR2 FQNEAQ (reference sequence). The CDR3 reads CASSLQTGEDGYTF. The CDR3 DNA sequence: TGTGCCAGCAGCCTTCAGACAGGGGAGGATGGCTACACCTTC.

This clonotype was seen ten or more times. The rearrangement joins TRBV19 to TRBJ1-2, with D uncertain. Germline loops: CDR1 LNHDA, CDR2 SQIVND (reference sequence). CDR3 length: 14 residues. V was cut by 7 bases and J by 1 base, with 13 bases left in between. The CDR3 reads CASTYGEVNYGYTF. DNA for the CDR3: TGTGCCAGTACATACGGGGAAGTTAACTATGGCTACACCTTC. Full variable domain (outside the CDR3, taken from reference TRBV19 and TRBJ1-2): DGGITQSPKYLFRKEGQNVTLSCEQNLNHDAMYWYRQDPGQGLRLIYYSQIVNDFQKGDIAEGYSVSREKKESFPLTVTSAQKNPTAFYLCASTYGEVNYGYTFGSGTRLTVV.

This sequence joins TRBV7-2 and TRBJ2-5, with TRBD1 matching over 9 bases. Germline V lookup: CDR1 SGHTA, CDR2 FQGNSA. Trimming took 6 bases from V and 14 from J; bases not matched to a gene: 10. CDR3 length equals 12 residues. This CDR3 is CASSPGTGPLYF. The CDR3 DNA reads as TGTGCCAGCAGTCCCGGGACAGGGCCCCTATACTTC.

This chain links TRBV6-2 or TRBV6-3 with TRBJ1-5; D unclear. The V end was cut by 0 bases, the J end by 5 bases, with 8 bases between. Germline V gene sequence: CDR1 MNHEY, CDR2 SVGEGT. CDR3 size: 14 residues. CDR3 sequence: CASSYSYTDQPQHF. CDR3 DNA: TGTGCCAGCAGTTACTCGTACACGGATCAGCCCCAGCATTTT.

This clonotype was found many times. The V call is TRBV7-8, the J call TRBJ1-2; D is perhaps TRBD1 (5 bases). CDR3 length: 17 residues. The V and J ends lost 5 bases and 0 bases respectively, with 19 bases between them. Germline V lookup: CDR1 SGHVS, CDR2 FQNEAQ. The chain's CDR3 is CASSVTGSKRANYGYTF. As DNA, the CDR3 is TGTGCCAGCAGCGTTACAGGATCCAAAAGGGCTAACTATGGCTACACCTTC.

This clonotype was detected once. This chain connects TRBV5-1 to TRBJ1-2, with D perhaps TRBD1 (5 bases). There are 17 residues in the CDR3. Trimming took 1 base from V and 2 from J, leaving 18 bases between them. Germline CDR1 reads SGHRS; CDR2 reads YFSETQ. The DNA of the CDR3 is TGCGCCAGCAGCTTGTATAGGTCAGGGAGAAACAACTATGGCTACACCTTC. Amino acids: CASSLYRSGRNNYGYTF.

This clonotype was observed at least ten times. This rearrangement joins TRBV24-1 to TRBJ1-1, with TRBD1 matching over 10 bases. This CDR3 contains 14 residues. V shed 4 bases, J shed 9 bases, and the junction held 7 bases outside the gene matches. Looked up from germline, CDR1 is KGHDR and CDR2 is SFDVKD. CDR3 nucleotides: TGTGCCACCAGTGACGGGGGGACAGGGGTTCAAGCTTTCTTT. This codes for CATSDGGTGVQAFF.

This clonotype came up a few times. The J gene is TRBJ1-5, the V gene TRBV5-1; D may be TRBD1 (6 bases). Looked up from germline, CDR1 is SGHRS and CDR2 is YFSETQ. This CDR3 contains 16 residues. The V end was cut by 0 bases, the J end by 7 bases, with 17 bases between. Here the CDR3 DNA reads TGCGCCAGCAGCTTGGGGGATGGGGGGGGCGGACAGCCCCAGCATTTT. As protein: CASSLGDGGGGQPQHF.

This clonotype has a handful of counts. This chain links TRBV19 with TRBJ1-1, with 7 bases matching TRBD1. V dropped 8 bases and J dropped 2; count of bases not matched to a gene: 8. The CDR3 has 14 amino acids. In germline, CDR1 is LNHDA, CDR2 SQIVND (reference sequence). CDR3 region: CASWSGGPNTEAFF. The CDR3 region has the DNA TGTGCCAGTTGGTCAGGGGGGCCCAACACTGAAGCTTTCTTT.

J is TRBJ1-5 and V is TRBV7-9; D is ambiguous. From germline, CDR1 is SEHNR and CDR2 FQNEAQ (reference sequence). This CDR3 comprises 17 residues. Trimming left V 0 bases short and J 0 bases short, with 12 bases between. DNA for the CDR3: TGTGCCAGCAGCTTAGCAGAAGGGCTACCTAGCAATCAGCCCCAGCATTTT. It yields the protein CASSLAEGLPSNQPQHF.

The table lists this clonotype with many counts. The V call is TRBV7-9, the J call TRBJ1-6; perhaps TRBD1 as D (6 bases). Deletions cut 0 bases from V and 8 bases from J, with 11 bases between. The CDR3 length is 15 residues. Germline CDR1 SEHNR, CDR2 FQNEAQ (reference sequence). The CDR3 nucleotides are TGTGCCAGCAGCTTAGCGCGCAGGGGTTATTCACCCCTCCACTTT. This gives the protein CASSLARRGYSPLHF. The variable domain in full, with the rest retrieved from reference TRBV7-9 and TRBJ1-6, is DTGVSQNPRHKITKRGQNVTFRCDPISEHNRLYWYRQTLGQGPEFLTYFQNEAQLEKSRLLSDRFSAERPKGSFSTLEIQRTEQGDSAMYLCASSLARRGYSPLHFGNGTRLTVT.

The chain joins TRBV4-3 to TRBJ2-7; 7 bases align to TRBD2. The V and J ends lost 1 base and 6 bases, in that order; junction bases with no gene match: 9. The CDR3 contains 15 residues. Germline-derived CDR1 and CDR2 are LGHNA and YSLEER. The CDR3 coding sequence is TGCGCCAGCAGCCAAGTCTATCGGGAGGTAGGCGAGCAGTACTTC. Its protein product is CASSQVYREVGEQYF.

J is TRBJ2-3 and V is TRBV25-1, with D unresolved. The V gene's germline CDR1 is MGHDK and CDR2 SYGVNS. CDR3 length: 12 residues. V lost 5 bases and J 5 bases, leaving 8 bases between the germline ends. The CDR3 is CASSFSVDTQYF. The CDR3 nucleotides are TGTGCCAGCAGTTTTTCCGTAGATACGCAGTATTTT.

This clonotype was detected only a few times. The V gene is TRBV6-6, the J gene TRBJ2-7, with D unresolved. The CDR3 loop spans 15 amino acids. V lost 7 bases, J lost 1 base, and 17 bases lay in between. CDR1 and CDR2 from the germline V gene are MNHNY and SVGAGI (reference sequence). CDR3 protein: CASTSSLRLSYEQYF. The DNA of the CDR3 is TGTGCCAGCACCTCCTCCTTGAGGCTGTCCTACGAGCAGTACTTC.

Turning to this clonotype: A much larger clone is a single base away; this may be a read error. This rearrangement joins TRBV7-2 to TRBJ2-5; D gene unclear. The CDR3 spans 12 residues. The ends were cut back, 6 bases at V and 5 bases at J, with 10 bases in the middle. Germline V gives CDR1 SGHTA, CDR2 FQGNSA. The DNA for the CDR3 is TGTGCCAGCAGTTACAGCGTGGAGACCCAGTACTTC. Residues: CASSYSVETQYF.

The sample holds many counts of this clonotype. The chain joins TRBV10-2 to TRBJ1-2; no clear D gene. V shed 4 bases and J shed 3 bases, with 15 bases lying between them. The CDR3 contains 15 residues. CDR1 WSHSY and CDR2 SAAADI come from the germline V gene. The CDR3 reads CASSGTSDGYYGYTF. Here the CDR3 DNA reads TGCGCCAGCAGTGGGACCTCGGACGGATACTATGGCTACACCTTC.

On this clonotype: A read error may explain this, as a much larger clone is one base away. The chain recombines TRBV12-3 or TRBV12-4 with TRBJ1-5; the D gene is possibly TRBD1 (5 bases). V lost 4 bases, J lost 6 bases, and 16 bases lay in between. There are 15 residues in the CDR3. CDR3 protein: CASSSGPRDGQPQHF. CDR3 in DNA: TGTGCCAGCAGTTCCGGGCCGAGGGACGGTCAGCCCCAGCATTTT.